Described below is a single T cell receptor beta chain sequence and its context. What it binds is unknown. The germline V gene has CDR1 SGHAT and CDR2 FQNNGV. The length of the CDR3 is 11 residues. Trimming left V 4 bases short and J 7 bases short, with 5 bases between. The sample originates from a study of CD8+ T cells in alopecia areata. Study-wide results and caveats: Especially in alopecia totalis/universalis, lesional scalp showed greater clonality than normal scalp did. Clarity of TCR sharing across patients fell short of that in mice, possibly HLA-related.

Sorting of CD4+ and CD8+ T cells was performed on PBMCs. In each case, RNA was isolated and then reverse transcribed into cDNA as the sequencing template. TCRdb keeps only in-frame clones here, not all; method: immunoSEQ multiplex PCR. Of 130,000 or so clones in the sample, around 45% were seen once. Sequenced material: NKG2D-low CD8+ T cells sorted from blood. This TCR derives from a human donor with alopecia areata. This rearrangement joins TRBV11-2 to TRBJ2-1, with D uncertain. CDR3 sequence (DNA): TGTGCCAGCAGCTCTTCAAATGAGCAGTTCTTC. This encodes CASSSSNEQFF.